A single sample is the source of the 17 T cell receptor beta chains below, sequenced in a study of shared clonotypes between healthy human individuals. Data came from immunoSEQ multiplex PCR; TCRdb stores just in-frame clones and leaves some out. Of about 2.4 million clones in the sample, approximately 90% were seen once. Sequenced material: naive CD4+ T cells sorted from blood. Specified subset: CD45RA+ positively selected. These receptors came from a man between 18 and 29 years old in good health.

The chain is built from TRBV4-3 and TRBJ2-2; 9 bases line up with TRBD1. Germline CDR1 reads LGHNA; CDR2 reads YSLEER. CDR3 size: 16 residues. V lost 6 bases, J lost 6 bases, and 11 bases stayed unmatched. CDR3 in amino acids: CASRRREGQGAGELFF. CDR3 sequence (DNA): TGCGCCAGCAGGCGCCGAGAGGGACAGGGTGCCGGGGAGCTGTTTTTT.

The rearrangement uses TRBV27 and TRBJ1-4, with 7 bases identical to TRBD1. The ends lost 5 bases at V and 1 base at J; junction bases unmatched: 7. The CDR3 sequence is 16 residues long. Germline assignment: CDR1 MNHEY and CDR2 SMNVEV (reference sequence). CDR3 sequence reads: CASSARQGVTNEKLFF. Written as DNA, the CDR3 is TGTGCCAGCAGTGCCAGACAGGGAGTAACTAATGAAAAACTGTTTTTT.

The chain employs TRBV10-2 and TRBJ2-7, with D possibly being TRBD2 (6 bases). Between the trimmed V and J ends, which lost 6 bases and 2 bases, there was a span of 11 bases. The CDR3 covers 13 residues. Looked up from germline, CDR1 is WSHSY and CDR2 is SAAADI. The CDR3 here is CASSGGTTYEQYF. The DNA for the CDR3 is TGCGCCAGCAGCGGGGGTACCACCTACGAGCAGTACTTC.

The gene calls are TRBV5-1 and TRBJ2-3, with TRBD1 matching 8 bases. Germline CDR1 reads SGHRS; CDR2 reads YFSETQ. This CDR3 is 12 amino acids long. Trimming removed 4 bases from V and 10 bases from J; junction bases left unmatched: 5. CDR3 in amino acids: CASSKTGEAQYF. CDR3 in DNA: TGCGCCAGCAGCAAGACAGGGGAAGCGCAGTATTTT.

The J gene is TRBJ2-7, the V gene TRBV19; 9 bases map to TRBD1. The CDR3 loop spans 15 amino acids. J was trimmed by 2 bases and V by 5 bases; bases with no gene match: 7. CDR1 is LNHDA, CDR2 SQIVND, per germline (reference sequence). DNA for the CDR3: TGTGCCAGTAGTCTGACGGGACAGGGACCCTACGAGCAGTACTTC. It encodes CASSLTGQGPYEQYF.

The CDR3 loop is CASSFRHRAGGYTF. The CDR3 nucleotides are TGTGCCAGCAGTTTCAGGCACAGGGCGGGCGGCTACACCTTC. The rearrangement uses TRBV27 and TRBJ1-2, with D possibly TRBD1 on 6 matching bases. Trimming stripped 3 bases from V and 8 bases from J, with 16 bases between. This CDR3 spans 14 amino acids. The germline CDR1 and CDR2 sequences are MNHEY and SMNVEV (reference sequence).

Note on this clone: A read error may be the cause here, since a much bigger clone is one base away. V gene TRBV7-9 combines with J gene TRBJ2-5; no clear D gene. This CDR3 region has 11 residues. Trimming removed 4 bases at V and 3 bases at J, with 3 bases between. Germline V gene sequence: CDR1 SEHNR, CDR2 FQNEAQ (reference sequence). This CDR3 is CASSSKETQYF. The CDR3 DNA follows: TGTGCCAGCAGCTCCAAAGAGACCCAGTACTTC.

The chain links TRBV30 to TRBJ1-1, with a tentative D call TRBD1 (5 bases). The CDR3 is 13 amino acids. Per the germline V gene, CDR1 is GTSNPN and CDR2 is SVGIG (reference sequence). V was cut by 6 bases and J by 0 bases, with 11 bases left in between. The CDR3 loop is CACAGRVNTEAFF. CDR3 bases: TGTGCCTGTGCGGGACGGGTGAACACTGAAGCTTTCTTT.

This clone was detected only once. This specimen includes other DNA sequences encoding the same CDR3. The V call is TRBV19, the J call TRBJ1-1; possible D gene TRBD1, 5 bases. The CDR3 contains 14 residues. V was cut by 3 bases and J by 0 bases, with 8 bases left in between. Germline assignment: CDR1 LNHDA and CDR2 SQIVND (reference sequence). CDR3 sequence reads: CASSIWGMNTEAFF. The CDR3 DNA sequence: TGTGCCAGTAGTATTTGGGGGATGAACACTGAAGCTTTCTTT.

The rearrangement joins TRBV5-4 to TRBJ2-3, with D unclear. V shed 0 bases and J shed 5 bases, with 7 bases lying between them. The CDR3 is 13 residues long. Germline V CDR1 and CDR2: SGHNT, YYREEE (reference sequence). This chain's CDR3 is CASSLARRDTQYF. The CDR3 nucleotides read TGTGCCAGCAGCTTGGCCCGTCGAGATACGCAGTATTTT. Based on the CDR3 plus reference TRBV5-4 and TRBJ2-3, the full variable domain is ETGVTQSPTHLIKTRGQQVTLRCSSQSGHNTVSWYQQALGQGPQFIFQYYREEENGRGNFPPRFSGLQFPNYSSELNVNALELDDSALYLCASSLARRDTQYFGPGTRLTVL.

The V call is TRBV5-1, the J call TRBJ2-5; TRBD1 matches 9 bases. V lost 4 bases, J lost 5 bases, and 6 bases stayed unmatched. The CDR3 consists of 14 residues. Germline V gives CDR1 SGHRS, CDR2 YFSETQ. The CDR3 bases are TGCGCCAGCAGCCCACAGGGGGCGGATGAGACCCAGTACTTC. Translating it yields CASSPQGADETQYF.

This rearrangement joins TRBV5-1 to TRBJ2-7; D assignment may be TRBD1 or TRBD2 (5 bases each). The CDR3 extends over 15 amino acids. With 4 bases removed from V and 0 bases from J, the gap between germline ends came to 14 bases. Per germline, CDR1 SGHRS and CDR2 YFSETQ. CDR3 protein: CASSVETGPSYEQYF. The CDR3 region has the DNA TGCGCCAGCAGCGTAGAGACGGGGCCCTCCTACGAGCAGTACTTC.

This chain uses TRBV27 with TRBJ2-7; D perhaps matches TRBD1 (6 bases). The CDR3 consists of 15 residues. V was cut by 4 bases and J by 3 bases, with 16 bases left in between. Germline-derived CDR1 and CDR2 are MNHEY and SMNVEV (reference sequence). The DNA of the CDR3 is TGTGCCAGCAGTTACCGGGACACGGGTCTCTACGAGCAGTACTTC. It encodes CASSYRDTGLYEQYF.

The rearrangement joins TRBV28 to TRBJ1-2; D gene ambiguous. Germline CDR1 and CDR2: MDHEN and SYDVKM. CDR3 length equals 13 residues. Trimming left V 6 bases short and J 4 bases short, with 12 bases between. Written as DNA, the CDR3 is TGTGCCAGCAGCTCGGACCTCGGCTATGGCTACACCTTC. This translates into CASSSDLGYGYTF.

Concerning this clone itself: At the DNA level, this CDR3 is encoded by other sequences in the same sample as well. This chain connects TRBV5-1 to TRBJ2-1; D is undetermined. Germline CDR1 reads SGHRS; CDR2 reads YFSETQ. The CDR3 has 13 residues. The V end was cut by 2 bases, the J end by 3 bases, with 6 bases between. The CDR3 loop is CASSFSGYNEQFF. DNA for the CDR3: TGCGCCAGCAGCTTTTCCGGCTACAATGAGCAGTTCTTC.

The V call is TRBV6-5, the J call TRBJ2-2, with 7 positions matching TRBD1. Germline CDR1 MNHEY, CDR2 SVGAGI. V lost 6 bases to trimming and J lost 7 bases; unmatched junction nucleotides: 5. This CDR3 is 13 amino acids long. CDR3 region: CASRAGGSGELFF. The CDR3 bases are TGTGCCAGCAGGGCAGGGGGAAGCGGGGAGCTGTTTTTT.

This chain connects TRBV30 to TRBJ1-6; TRBD1 agrees at 9 bases. Trimming cost V 1 base and J 8 bases; bases outside gene matches: 12. Germline assignment: CDR1 GTSNPN and CDR2 SVGIG (reference sequence). The CDR3 loop spans 17 amino acids. CDR3 bases: TGTGCCTGGAGTGCTAGGACAGGGGCACCTAGGGATTCACCCCTCCACTTT. Its protein product is CAWSARTGAPRDSPLHF.